This T cell receptor beta chain emerged from a study of blood T cells in healthy people across ages. The CDR3 totals 15 residues. Germline V gives CDR1 LNHNV, CDR2 YYDKDF (reference sequence). V gave up 0 bases and J gave up 1 base, with 6 bases separating them. It was with a sample-barcoded 5' primer and a J-beta primer mix that a second PCR of roughly 7 to 12 cycles was run. TCRdb analysed the 5' RACE reads with MiXCR anew, one entry per CDR3 protein. The sample contains about 1.1 million distinct CDR3 sequences, about two fifths of which appear only once. This clonotype was seen only a few times. This TCR came from a man younger than 35 in good health. The chain is built from TRBV15 and TRBJ2-2; D call uncertain. Material: blood. CDR3: CATSRERVNTGELFF. In nucleotides, the CDR3 is TGTGCCACCAGCAGAGAAAGGGTGAACACCGGGGAGCTGTTTTTT.